This TCR beta chain was sequenced for a study of CD8 T cells in ankylosing spondylitis. Overall study results and limits: The clones that were linked to disease were reported to be significantly enriched in matched synovial fluid samples from ankylosing spondylitis patients. Apparently characteristic of ankylosing spondylitis blood was a TCR beta motif (about eight highly homologous variants). There were earlier reports of some motif variants in reactive arthritis synovial fluid and blood. CD8+ by phenotype, disease-linked clones were relatively rare in peripheral blood.

This clonotype has a count of ten or more. Its antigen remains unknown. Quantitative 5'-RACE with molecular barcodes generated TCR beta libraries. TCRdb itself ran the 5' RACE reads through MiXCR, one entry per CDR3 protein. The profile shows 220,000 or so distinct CDR3 sequences, about 18% of them singletons. Trimming shortened V by 7 bases and J by 1 base, and 18 bases separated the two germline ends. Germline V gives CDR1 LNHDA, CDR2 SQIVND (reference sequence). This CDR3 comprises 16 residues. Sample: blood, either unsorted or a sorted T cell fraction (not recorded which). This chain uses TRBV19 with TRBJ2-3; possible D gene TRBD2, 5 bases. The origin of this receptor is a male donor with ankylosing spondylitis. In DNA, the CDR3 is TGTGCCAGTACCGCCCCCGATGAGGGAGGCACAGATACGCAGTATTTT. It encodes CASTAPDEGGTDTQYF.